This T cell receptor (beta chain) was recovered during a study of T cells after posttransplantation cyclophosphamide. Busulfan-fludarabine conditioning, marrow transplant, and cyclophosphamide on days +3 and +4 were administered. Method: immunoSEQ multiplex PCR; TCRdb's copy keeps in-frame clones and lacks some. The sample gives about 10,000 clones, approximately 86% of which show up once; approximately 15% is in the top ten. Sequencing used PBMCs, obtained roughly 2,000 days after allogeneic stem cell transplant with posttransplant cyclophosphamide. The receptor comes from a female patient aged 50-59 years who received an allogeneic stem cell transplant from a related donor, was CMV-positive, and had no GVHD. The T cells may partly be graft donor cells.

CDR3 protein: CASSPWDRGRNEQFF. The CDR3 DNA reads as TGCGCCAGCAGCCCCTGGGACAGGGGGCGCAATGAGCAGTTCTTC. The J gene is TRBJ2-1, the V gene TRBV5-1, with TRBD1 matching 12 bases. Germline V gives CDR1 SGHRS, CDR2 YFSETQ. V was clipped by 4 bases and J by 6 bases; unmatched bases: 5. This CDR3 has 15 amino acids.